The 21 T cell receptor beta chains below were found in one sample sequenced in a study of cytomegalovirus exposure and HLA in healthy donors (dated by TCRdb to 2015 to 2018). Library generation was performed with the immunoSEQ multiplex PCR assay. A mixture of 60 forward primers for TCR Vbeta segments and 13 reverse primers for TCR Jbeta segments was used in the multiplex PCR. TCRdb limited this immuneACCESS table to in-frame rearrangements with V and J called. A share of clones is missing; checked studies link under half to unresolved V genes, and the rest is unexplained. The table for this sample lists about 150,000 clones; about two thirds of them were counted only once. The ten largest clones take up 1.5% to 2% of the sample. Material for sequencing was PBMCs. The receptors shown here come from a woman between 18 and 29 years old in good health and CMV-seronegative.

The rearrangement uses TRBV19 and TRBJ1-5, with D perhaps TRBD1 (5 bases). Germline CDR1 reads LNHDA; CDR2 reads SQIVND (reference sequence). V shed 10 bases and J shed 4 bases, with 14 bases lying between them. The CDR3 runs to 13 residues. The CDR3 DNA reads TGTGCCATCGACGCGGGGGTGAATCAGCCCCAGCATTTT. It translates to CAIDAGVNQPQHF.

V and J are TRBV7-2 and TRBJ2-5; 11 bases map to TRBD2. The germline CDR1 and CDR2 sequences are SGHTA and FQGNSA. The CDR3 is 16 amino acids. V shed 1 base and J 4 bases; nucleotides not matched to a gene: 5. As DNA, the CDR3 is TGTGCCAGCAGCTTAGGTACTAGCGGGAGAGGAGAGACCCAGTACTTC. Translating gives CASSLGTSGRGETQYF.

This chain connects TRBV27 to TRBJ2-1, with 8 nucleotides matching TRBD2. CDR1 is MNHEY and CDR2 is SMNVEV in the germline V gene (reference sequence). The CDR3 spans 14 residues. The V gene end was trimmed by 7 bases and the J gene end by 12 bases; junction bases not matched to a gene: 14. The DNA of the CDR3 is TGTGCCAGCAATGGTCGAACTAGCGGAGAGGGGCAGTTCTTC. Its protein is CASNGRTSGEGQFF.

The chain combines TRBV11-2 with TRBJ2-1, with 7 bases fitting TRBD2. The CDR3 contains 15 residues. J gave up 4 bases and V 5 bases, and 8 bases lay outside the gene matches. Per the germline V gene, CDR1 is SGHAT and CDR2 is FQNNGV. CDR3 in amino acids: CASSPTAGRYNEQFF. For the CDR3, the DNA is TGTGCCAGCAGCCCGACAGCGGGAAGGTACAATGAGCAGTTCTTC.

This clone was counted a few times. The genes are TRBV9 and TRBJ1-6; D is undetermined. The CDR3 length is 13 residues. V lost 4 bases, J lost 11 bases, and 13 bases lay in between. In germline, CDR1 is SGDLS, CDR2 YYNGEE. The CDR3 loop reads CASSQDWFPPLHF. CDR3 coding DNA: TGTGCCAGCAGCCAAGACTGGTTCCCACCCCTCCACTTT.

The rearrangement links TRBV27 to TRBJ2-5; D might be TRBD2 (6 bases). Trimming removed 5 bases at V and 2 bases at J, with 12 bases between. The CDR3 extends over 14 amino acids. CDR1 is MNHEY, CDR2 SMNVEV, per germline (reference sequence). The CDR3 region has the DNA TGTGCCAGCAGTCCCGGCGCGGGGCAAGAGACCCAGTACTTC. Protein product: CASSPGAGQETQYF.

V is TRBV28 and J is TRBJ1-4, with D perhaps TRBD1 (5 bases). The germline V gene encodes CDR1 MDHEN and CDR2 SYDVKM. V lost 5 bases and J lost 2, with 12 bases in between. This CDR3 is 15 amino acids long. The CDR3 coding sequence is TGTGCCAGCAGTCGGGTGGCAGGGACTAATGAAAAACTGTTTTTT. The encoded protein is CASSRVAGTNEKLFF.

The J gene is TRBJ1-6, the V gene TRBV5-4; 8 bases match TRBD1. With V trimmed by 2 bases and J by 7 bases, 11 bases remained unmatched. CDR1 is SGHNT, CDR2 YYREEE, per germline (reference sequence). The CDR3 runs to 17 residues. The CDR3 DNA is TGTGCCAGCAGCTTAGTCATCGGACAGGGACTAAATTCACCCCTCCACTTT. This translates into CASSLVIGQGLNSPLHF.

The J gene is TRBJ2-7, the V gene TRBV19; the D gene is possibly TRBD1 (5 bases). The V and J ends lost 5 bases and 6 bases respectively, with 17 bases between them. The CDR3 sequence is 14 residues long. Germline loops: CDR1 LNHDA, CDR2 SQIVND (reference sequence). Here the CDR3 DNA reads TGTGCCAGTAGTTTCGACAGTGATAGATCCGAGCAGTACTTC. Translation: CASSFDSDRSEQYF.

There are a few counts of this clone. This chain links TRBV5-6 with TRBJ2-1; D is undetermined. CDR1 and CDR2 from the germline V gene are SGHDT and YYEEEE. This CDR3 is 14 amino acids long. V dropped 2 bases and J dropped 5 bases, with 11 bases sitting between them. As DNA, the CDR3 is TGTGCCAGCAGCTTAATGTCCACAGACAATGAGCAGTTCTTC. Its protein is CASSLMSTDNEQFF.

Only a few counts were recorded for this clone. The V gene is TRBV9, the J gene TRBJ1-4, with D perhaps matching TRBD1 (5 bases). The CDR3 sequence is 15 residues long. Germline-derived CDR1 and CDR2 are SGDLS and YYNGEE. V was cut by 0 bases and J by 7 bases, with 13 bases left in between. Here the CDR3 reads CASSVAGNEGEKLFF. In nucleotides, the CDR3 is TGTGCCAGCAGCGTAGCAGGGAATGAAGGTGAAAAACTGTTTTTT.

This rearrangement joins TRBV7-9 to TRBJ1-1; TRBD1 matches 7 bases. V trimming: 5 bases; J trimming: 3 bases; junction bases outside the gene matches: 9. There are 15 residues in the CDR3. CDR1 is SEHNR and CDR2 is FQNEAQ in the germline V gene (reference sequence). CDR3 residues: CASSPPTGEDTEAFF. DNA of the CDR3: TGTGCCAGCAGCCCGCCAACAGGGGAGGACACTGAAGCTTTCTTT.

This clone was observed once. This CDR3 is CASTLTGNYGYTF. The CDR3 nucleotides are TGCGCCAGCACGTTGACAGGGAACTATGGCTACACCTTC. This chain links TRBV5-1 with TRBJ1-2, with 7 bases aligning to TRBD1. Germline loops: CDR1 SGHRS, CDR2 YFSETQ. With V trimmed by 6 bases and J by 2 bases, 4 bases remained unmatched. The CDR3 is 13 residues long.

This clone was observed a handful of times. This chain joins TRBV5-1 and TRBJ2-5, with 8 nucleotides matching TRBD1. CDR1 is SGHRS, CDR2 YFSETQ, per germline. The CDR3 covers 20 residues. V shed 3 bases, J shed 0 bases, and the junction held 19 bases outside the gene matches. CDR3 sequence (DNA): TGCGCCAGCAGCTACCCAGCCAGGGGGCGCAGGCCTGATGACCAAGAGACCCAGTACTTC. Its protein product is CASSYPARGRRPDDQETQYF.

J is TRBJ1-2 and V is TRBV13; D possibly corresponds to TRBD1 (6 bases). This CDR3 spans 15 amino acids. Germline CDR1 PRHDT, CDR2 FYEKMQ (reference sequence). Trimming stripped 4 bases from V and 4 bases from J, with 16 bases between. CDR3 DNA sequence: TGTGCCAGCAGCTCCGGGGGAGGGGGGGTCTATGGCTACACCTTC. Amino acid sequence: CASSSGGGGVYGYTF.

The chain links TRBV4-1 to TRBJ1-2, with D possibly being TRBD1 (6 bases). V lost 2 bases, J lost 3 bases, and 13 bases lay in between. Germline lookup yields CDR1 MGHRA and CDR2 YSYEKL. The CDR3 runs to 15 residues. The DNA for the CDR3 is TGCGCCAGCAGCCAACCCGTGGCAGGGGACTATGGCTACACCTTC. Its protein product is CASSQPVAGDYGYTF.

The rearrangement links TRBV6-6 to TRBJ2-1; D unclear. Germline assignment: CDR1 MNHNY and CDR2 SVGAGI (reference sequence). Trimming took off 0 bases at V and 11 bases at J, with 5 bases between the two ends. This CDR3 comprises 11 residues. CDR3 nucleotides: TGTGCCAGCAGTTACTCCCAGAAGCAGTTCTTC. Its translation: CASSYSQKQFF.

The chain combines TRBV7-2 with TRBJ1-1, with D possibly being TRBD1 (6 bases). Germline CDR1 is SGHTA and CDR2 is FQGNSA. The CDR3 covers 13 residues. V was pared by 2 bases and J by 4 bases, with 8 bases between. The CDR3 DNA sequence: TGTGCCAGCAGCTTAAGCAGGGGCACTGAAGCTTTCTTT. This codes for CASSLSRGTEAFF.

The chain couples TRBV7-2 to TRBJ2-5; a weak D match, TRBD1 (5 bases). This CDR3 region has 14 residues. Germline V gene lookup returns CDR1 SGHTA and CDR2 FQGNSA. Trimming took off 4 bases at V and 5 bases at J, with 14 bases between the two ends. The CDR3 region is CASSSDQGLETQYF. The CDR3 nucleotides are TGTGCCAGCAGCTCCGATCAGGGTTTGGAGACCCAGTACTTC.

This clone was counted only a few times. The chain is built from TRBV7-3 and TRBJ2-5, with D possibly matching TRBD2 (5 bases). The CDR3 is 17 residues long. The germline gives CDR1 SGHTA, CDR2 FQGTGA. Trimming removed 3 bases from V and 9 bases from J, with 26 bases in between. The CDR3 region is CASSLSGRRTQDLAQYF. In nucleotides, the CDR3 is TGTGCCAGCAGCTTGAGTGGCCGCCGGACCCAGGACTTAGCCCAGTACTTC.

The CDR3 protein is CASSLGQGSFTEAFF. The DNA of the CDR3 is TGTGCCAGCTCCCTCGGACAGGGGAGTTTCACTGAAGCTTTCTTT. The gene calls are TRBV18 and TRBJ1-1, with 9 bases fitting TRBD1. With V trimmed by 6 bases and J by 4 bases, 9 bases remained unmatched. The germline gives CDR1 KGHSH, CDR2 LQKENI. The CDR3 is 15 amino acids.